Each of the 18 T cell receptor beta chains below was sequenced from the same sample in a study of cytomegalovirus exposure and HLA in healthy donors. A multiplex PCR was run with 60 Vbeta primers and 13 Jbeta primers. Assay: immunoSEQ multiplex PCR; the TCRdb copy retains only in-frame clones and omits some. This table holds about 200,000 clones, 82% found once. Sample: PBMCs. The receptors stem from a boy under 10 years old in good health and CMV-seronegative.

V is TRBV10-3 and J is TRBJ2-3; D is undetermined. The CDR3 totals 13 residues. Between the trimmed V and J ends, which lost 4 bases and 2 bases, there was a span of 7 bases. Looked up from germline, CDR1 is ENHRY and CDR2 is SYGVKD. The DNA of the CDR3 is TGTGCCATCAGTGCACAGACCACAGATACGCAGTATTTT. Translated, it gives CAISAQTTDTQYF.

The J gene is TRBJ2-4, the V gene TRBV4-3; TRBD1 might be the D (7 bases). The CDR3 has 17 residues. The V and J ends lost 1 base and 10 bases respectively, with 23 bases between them. In germline, CDR1 is LGHNA, CDR2 YSLEER. CDR3 coding DNA: TGCGCCAGCAGCCAAGGGACAGGAGGAGGGGTGACGTGGATTCAGTACTTC. The encoded protein is CASSQGTGGGVTWIQYF.

The chain employs TRBV5-1 and TRBJ2-1; D is perhaps TRBD2 (7 bases). V dropped 0 bases and J dropped 7 bases, with 17 bases sitting between them. The CDR3 runs to 16 residues. The germline V gene encodes CDR1 SGHRS and CDR2 YFSETQ. CDR3 coding DNA: TGCGCCAGCAGCTTGGTCATTCGGGGGGCGGGTAATGAGCAGTTCTTC. Amino acid sequence: CASSLVIRGAGNEQFF.

This clone was seen a handful of times. The chain employs TRBV7-2 and TRBJ1-2; no clear D gene. This CDR3 has 17 amino acids. Per the germline V gene, CDR1 is SGHTA and CDR2 is FQGNSA. V lost 1 base and J 3 bases, leaving 18 bases between the germline ends. CDR3 DNA sequence: TGTGCCAGCAGCTTAGTCGGTCACCCCGAACGGGACTATGGCTACACCTTC. Its protein is CASSLVGHPERDYGYTF.

The chain carries TRBV7-8 and TRBJ1-2, with 9 nucleotides matching TRBD1. The V segment lost 3 bases and the J segment 7 bases; nucleotides outside the gene matches: 6. Germline CDR1 reads SGHVS; CDR2 reads FQNEAQ. This CDR3 is 14 amino acids long. The CDR3 sequence is CASSFYQTGGGYTF. DNA of the CDR3: TGTGCCAGCAGCTTTTACCAGACAGGGGGTGGCTACACCTTC.

This clone was counted a single time. This chain joins TRBV7-2 and TRBJ2-3, with D possibly TRBD2 on 6 matching bases. Trimming removed 5 bases at V and 10 bases at J, with 19 bases between. Looked up from germline, CDR1 is SGHTA and CDR2 is FQGNSA. The CDR3 totals 14 residues. The CDR3 loop is CASSPSGTGVAQYF. CDR3 nucleotides: TGTGCCAGCAGCCCCTCGGGTACGGGGGTAGCGCAGTATTTT.

The rearrangement links TRBV5-4 to TRBJ1-3; no firm D call. Germline V lookup: CDR1 SGHNT, CDR2 YYREEE (reference sequence). Trimming removed 8 bases at V and 3 bases at J, with 9 bases between. The CDR3 covers 12 residues. CDR3 coding DNA: TGTGCCAGTGCCGGGGATGGAAACACCATATATTTT. It codes for CASAGDGNTIYF.

This chain uses TRBV13 with TRBJ2-7; D is unclear. V was shortened by 0 bases and J by 4 bases, with 4 bases between the two germline ends. The CDR3 extends over 12 amino acids. The germline V gene encodes CDR1 PRHDT and CDR2 FYEKMQ (reference sequence). This CDR3 is CASSLGEYEQYF. CDR3 DNA sequence: TGTGCCAGCAGCTTAGGGGAGTACGAGCAGTACTTC.

This chain connects TRBV7-9 to TRBJ2-2; TRBD2 agrees at 9 bases. The CDR3 runs 16 residues. After removal of 3 bases from V and 0 bases from J, the junction contained 2 bases not matched to a gene. Germline CDR1 is SEHNR and CDR2 is FQNEAQ (reference sequence). The CDR3 sequence is CASSLGLATNTGELFF. CDR3 DNA: TGTGCCAGCAGCTTGGGACTAGCAACGAACACCGGGGAGCTGTTTTTT.

The chain has TRBV4-3 and TRBJ1-3; 8 bases align to TRBD1. The length of the CDR3 is 16 residues. Germline lookup yields CDR1 LGHNA and CDR2 YSLEER. Losses at the gene ends were 3 bases for V and 4 bases for J; bases not matched to a gene: 8. CDR3 residues: CASSQQTGAGGNTIYF. CDR3 sequence (DNA): TGCGCCAGCAGCCAGCAGACAGGGGCAGGAGGAAACACCATATATTTT.

The chain employs TRBV5-1 and TRBJ2-3; TRBD2 matches at 11 bases. V was clipped by 4 bases and J by 2 bases; unmatched bases: 6. The CDR3 loop spans 16 amino acids. The germline gives CDR1 SGHRS, CDR2 YFSETQ. In nucleotides, the CDR3 is TGCGCCAGCAGCCTCGGGACTAGCGGATTCACAGATACGCAGTATTTT. This encodes CASSLGTSGFTDTQYF.

V gene TRBV29-1 combines with J gene TRBJ2-1; a weak D match, TRBD1 (5 bases). The CDR3 spans 11 residues. The V and J ends lost 4 bases and 4 bases respectively, with 5 bases between them. Germline assignment: CDR1 SQVTM and CDR2 ANQGSEA. The CDR3, as DNA: TGCAGCGTTGGACAGTACAATGAGCAGTTCTTC. Protein sequence: CSVGQYNEQFF.

CDR3 loop: CASSLVGSIWGVNNSPLHF. CDR3 bases: TGTGCCAGCAGCTTAGTAGGATCGATATGGGGGGTTAATAATTCACCCCTCCACTTT. V usage is TRBV7-9 and J usage is TRBJ1-6; D perhaps matches TRBD1 (5 bases). V was shortened by 1 base and J by 5 bases, with 21 bases between the two germline ends. The CDR3 runs 19 residues. The germline CDR1 and CDR2 sequences are SEHNR and FQNEAQ (reference sequence).

The chain couples TRBV11-2 to TRBJ2-1; 8 nucleotides align to TRBD2. Looked up from germline, CDR1 is SGHAT and CDR2 is FQNNGV. The length of the CDR3 is 15 residues. V shed 1 base, J shed 7 bases, and the junction held 6 bases outside the gene matches. The CDR3 region is CASSLVAGGLNEQFF. The CDR3 DNA reads TGTGCCAGCAGCTTAGTGGCGGGGGGACTAAATGAGCAGTTCTTC.

The CDR3 reads CASSSGRAGYGYTF. CDR3 nucleotides: TGTGCCAGCAGTTCAGGGAGGGCGGGCTATGGCTACACCTTC. This chain links TRBV6-6 with TRBJ1-2; TRBD1 is a possible D gene (5 bases). The CDR3 consists of 14 residues. V shed 4 bases and J shed 4 bases, with 13 bases lying between them. Germline lookup yields CDR1 MNHNY and CDR2 SVGAGI (reference sequence).

The CDR3 DNA reads TGTGCCAGCAGCTTAATTTTGTTAATCAATGAGCAGTTCTTC. Encoded protein: CASSLILLINEQFF. The V call is TRBV7-3, the J call TRBJ2-1; D is ambiguous. The germline V and J ends were trimmed by 1 base and 6 bases, with 10 bases remaining between them. CDR3 length: 14 residues. Germline CDR1 reads SGHTA; CDR2 reads FQGTGA.

The table lists this clone with a count of one. The gene calls are TRBV29-1 and TRBJ2-5; no definite D call. Germline V CDR1 and CDR2: SQVTM, ANQGSEA. Trimming stripped 8 bases from V and 4 bases from J, with 14 bases between. This CDR3 spans 12 amino acids. For the CDR3, the DNA is TGCAGCCTAGGCGGCCCCGGAGAGACCCAGTACTTC. Translated: CSLGGPGETQYF.

This chain joins TRBV10-2 and TRBJ2-3; 8 bases match TRBD2. CDR1 is WSHSY, CDR2 SAAADI, per germline. V trimming: 7 bases; J trimming: 1 base; junction bases outside the gene matches: 7. The CDR3 covers 15 residues. In DNA, the CDR3 is TGCGCCAGCAACGGAAAAGCGGGGGGCACAGATACGCAGTATTTT. This gives the protein CASNGKAGGTDTQYF.